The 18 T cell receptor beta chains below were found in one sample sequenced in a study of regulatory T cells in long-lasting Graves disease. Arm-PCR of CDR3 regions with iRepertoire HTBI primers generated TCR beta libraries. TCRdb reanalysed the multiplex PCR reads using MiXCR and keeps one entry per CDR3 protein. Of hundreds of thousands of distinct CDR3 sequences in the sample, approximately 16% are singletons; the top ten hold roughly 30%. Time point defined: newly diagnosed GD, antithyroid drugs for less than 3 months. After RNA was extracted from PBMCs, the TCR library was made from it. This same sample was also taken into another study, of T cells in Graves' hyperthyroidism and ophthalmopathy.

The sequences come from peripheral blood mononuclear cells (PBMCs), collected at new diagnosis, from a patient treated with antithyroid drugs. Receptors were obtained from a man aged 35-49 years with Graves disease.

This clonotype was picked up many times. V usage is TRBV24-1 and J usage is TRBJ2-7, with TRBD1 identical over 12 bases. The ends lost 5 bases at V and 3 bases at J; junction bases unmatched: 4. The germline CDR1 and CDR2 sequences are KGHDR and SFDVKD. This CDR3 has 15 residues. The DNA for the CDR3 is TGTGCCACCAGTGGGGGACAGGGGGCTGTCTACGAGCAGTACTTC. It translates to CATSGGQGAVYEQYF.

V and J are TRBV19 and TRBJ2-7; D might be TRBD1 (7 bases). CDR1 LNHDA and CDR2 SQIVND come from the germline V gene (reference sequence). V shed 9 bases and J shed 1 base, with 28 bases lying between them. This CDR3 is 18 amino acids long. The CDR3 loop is CASRQGSSSGGVSYEQYF. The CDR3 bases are TGTGCCAGCCGACAGGGATCGAGTTCGGGCGGGGTTTCCTACGAGCAGTACTTC.

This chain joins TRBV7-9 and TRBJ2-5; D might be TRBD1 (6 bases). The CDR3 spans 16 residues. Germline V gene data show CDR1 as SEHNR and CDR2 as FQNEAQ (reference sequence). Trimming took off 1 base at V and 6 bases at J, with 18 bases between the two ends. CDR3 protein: CASSLVGPGTKKTQYF. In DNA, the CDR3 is TGTGCCAGCAGCTTAGTGGGCCCCGGGACAAAAAAGACCCAGTACTTC.

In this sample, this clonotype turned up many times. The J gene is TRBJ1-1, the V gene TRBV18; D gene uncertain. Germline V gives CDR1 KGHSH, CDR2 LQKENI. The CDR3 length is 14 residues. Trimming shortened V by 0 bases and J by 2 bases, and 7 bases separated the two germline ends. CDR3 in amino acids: CASSPPRGNTEAFF. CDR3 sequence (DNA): TGTGCCAGCTCACCACCGCGGGGAAACACTGAAGCTTTCTTT. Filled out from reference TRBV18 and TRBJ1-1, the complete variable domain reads NAGVMQNPRHLVRRRGQEARLRCSPMKGHSHVYWYRQLPEEGLKFMVYLQKENIIDESGMPKERFSAEFPKEGPSILRIQQVVRGDSAAYFCASSPPRGNTEAFFGQGTRLTVV.

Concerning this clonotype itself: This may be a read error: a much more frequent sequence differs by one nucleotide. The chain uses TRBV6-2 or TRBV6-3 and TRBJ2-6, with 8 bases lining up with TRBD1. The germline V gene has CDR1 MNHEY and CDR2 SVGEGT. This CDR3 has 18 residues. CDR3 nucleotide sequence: TGTGCCGGCAGTGTACAGGGGGGTCTCCTTTTTGGGGCCAACGTCCTGACTTTC. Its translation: CAGSVQGGLLFGANVLTF.

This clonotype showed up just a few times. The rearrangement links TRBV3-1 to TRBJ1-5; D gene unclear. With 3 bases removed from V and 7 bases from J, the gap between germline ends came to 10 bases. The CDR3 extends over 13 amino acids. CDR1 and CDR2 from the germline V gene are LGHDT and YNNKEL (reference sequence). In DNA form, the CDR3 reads TGTGCCAGCAGCCAGAGTCAGCGGCAGCCCCAGCATTTT. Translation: CASSQSQRQPQHF. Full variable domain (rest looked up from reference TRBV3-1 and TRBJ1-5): DTAVSQTPKYLVTQMGNDKSIKCEQNLGHDTMYWYKQDSKKFLKIMFSYNNKELIINETVPNRFSPKSPDKAHLNLHINSLELGDSAVYFCASSQSQRQPQHFGDGTRLSIL.

The CDR3 loop is CATSDYSPNTGELFF. CDR3 nucleotide sequence: TGTGCCACCAGTGATTACAGTCCGAACACCGGGGAGCTGTTTTTT. The chain combines TRBV24-1 with TRBJ2-2; D gene unclear. Germline V CDR1 and CDR2: KGHDR, SFDVKD. The CDR3 contains 15 residues. V was trimmed by 2 bases and J by 0 bases, leaving 6 bases between them.

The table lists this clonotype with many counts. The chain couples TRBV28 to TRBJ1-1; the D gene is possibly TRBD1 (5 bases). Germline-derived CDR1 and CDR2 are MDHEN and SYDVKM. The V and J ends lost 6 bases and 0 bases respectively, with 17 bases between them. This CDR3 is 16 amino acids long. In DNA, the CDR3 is TGTGCCAGCAGCCCCGCGACCGGGACGGTGAACACTGAAGCTTTCTTT. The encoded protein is CASSPATGTVNTEAFF.

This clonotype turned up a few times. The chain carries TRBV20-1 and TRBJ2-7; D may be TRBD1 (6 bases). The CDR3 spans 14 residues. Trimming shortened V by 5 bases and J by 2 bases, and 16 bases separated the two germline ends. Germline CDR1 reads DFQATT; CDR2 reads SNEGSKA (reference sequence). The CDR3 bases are TGCAGTGCTCACTCCCTTACAGGGACCTACGAGCAGTACTTC. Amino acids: CSAHSLTGTYEQYF.

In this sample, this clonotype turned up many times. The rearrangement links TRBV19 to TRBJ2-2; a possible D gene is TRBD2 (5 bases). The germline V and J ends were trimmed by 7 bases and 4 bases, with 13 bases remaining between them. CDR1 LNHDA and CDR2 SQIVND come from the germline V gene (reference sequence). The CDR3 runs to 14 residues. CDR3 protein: CASTSAGGTGELFF. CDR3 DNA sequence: TGTGCCAGTACATCGGCGGGTGGCACCGGGGAGCTGTTTTTT.

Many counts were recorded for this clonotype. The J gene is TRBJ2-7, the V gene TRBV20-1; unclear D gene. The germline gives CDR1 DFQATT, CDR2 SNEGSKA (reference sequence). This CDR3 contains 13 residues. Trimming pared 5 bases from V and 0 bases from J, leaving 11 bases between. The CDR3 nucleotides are TGCAGTGCTGGAATCTTGGGCTCCTACGAGCAGTACTTC. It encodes CSAGILGSYEQYF.

The CDR3: CASSVDREQETQYF. The CDR3 DNA follows: TGTGCCAGCAGCGTCGACAGGGAACAAGAGACCCAGTACTTC. The rearrangement links TRBV9 to TRBJ2-5; 7 bases agree with TRBD1. Germline CDR1 SGDLS, CDR2 YYNGEE. Germline trimming cut 2 bases from V and 2 bases from J; bases unmatched to any gene: 3. The CDR3 loop spans 14 amino acids.

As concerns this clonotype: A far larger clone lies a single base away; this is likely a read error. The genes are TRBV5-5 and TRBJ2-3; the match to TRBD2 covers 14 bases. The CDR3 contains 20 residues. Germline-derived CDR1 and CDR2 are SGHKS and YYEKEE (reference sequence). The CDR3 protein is CAGSLVRLAGGPRFPDTQYF. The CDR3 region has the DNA TGTGCCGGCAGCTTAGTGCGACTAGCGGGGGGGCCGCGGTTCCCAGATACGCAGTATTTT.

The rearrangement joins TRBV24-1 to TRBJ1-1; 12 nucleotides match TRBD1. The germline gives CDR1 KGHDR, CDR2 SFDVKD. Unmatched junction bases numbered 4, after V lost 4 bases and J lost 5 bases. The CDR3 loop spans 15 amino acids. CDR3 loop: CATSEKGQGATEAFF. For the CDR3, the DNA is TGTGCCACCAGTGAAAAGGGACAGGGGGCGACTGAAGCTTTCTTT.

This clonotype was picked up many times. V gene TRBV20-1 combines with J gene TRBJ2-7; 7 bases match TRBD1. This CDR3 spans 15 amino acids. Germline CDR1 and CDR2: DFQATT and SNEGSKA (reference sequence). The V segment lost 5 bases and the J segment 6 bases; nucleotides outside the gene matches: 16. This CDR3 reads CSAWTSQGFFSEQYF. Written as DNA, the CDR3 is TGCAGTGCTTGGACTTCACAGGGGTTTTTCTCCGAGCAGTACTTC.

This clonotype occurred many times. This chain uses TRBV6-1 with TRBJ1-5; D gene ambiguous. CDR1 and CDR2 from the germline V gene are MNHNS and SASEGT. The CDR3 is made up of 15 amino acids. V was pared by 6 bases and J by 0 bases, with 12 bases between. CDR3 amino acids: CASRRVGYSNQPQHF. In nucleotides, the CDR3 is TGTGCCAGCAGACGGGTGGGGTATAGCAATCAGCCCCAGCATTTT.

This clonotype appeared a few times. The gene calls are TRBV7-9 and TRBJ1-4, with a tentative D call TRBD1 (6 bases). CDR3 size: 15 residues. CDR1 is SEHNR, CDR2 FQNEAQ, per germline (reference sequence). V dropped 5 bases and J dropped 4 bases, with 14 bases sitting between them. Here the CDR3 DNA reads TGTGCCAGCAGCAAGACCGGACAGCGTAATGAAAAACTGTTTTTT. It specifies CASSKTGQRNEKLFF.

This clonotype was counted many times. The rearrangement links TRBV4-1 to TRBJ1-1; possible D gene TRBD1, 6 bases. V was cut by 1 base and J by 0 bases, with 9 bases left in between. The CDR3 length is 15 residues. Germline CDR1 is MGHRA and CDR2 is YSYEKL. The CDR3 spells CASSQGWTVNTEAFF. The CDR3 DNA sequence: TGCGCCAGCAGCCAAGGATGGACAGTGAACACTGAAGCTTTCTTT.